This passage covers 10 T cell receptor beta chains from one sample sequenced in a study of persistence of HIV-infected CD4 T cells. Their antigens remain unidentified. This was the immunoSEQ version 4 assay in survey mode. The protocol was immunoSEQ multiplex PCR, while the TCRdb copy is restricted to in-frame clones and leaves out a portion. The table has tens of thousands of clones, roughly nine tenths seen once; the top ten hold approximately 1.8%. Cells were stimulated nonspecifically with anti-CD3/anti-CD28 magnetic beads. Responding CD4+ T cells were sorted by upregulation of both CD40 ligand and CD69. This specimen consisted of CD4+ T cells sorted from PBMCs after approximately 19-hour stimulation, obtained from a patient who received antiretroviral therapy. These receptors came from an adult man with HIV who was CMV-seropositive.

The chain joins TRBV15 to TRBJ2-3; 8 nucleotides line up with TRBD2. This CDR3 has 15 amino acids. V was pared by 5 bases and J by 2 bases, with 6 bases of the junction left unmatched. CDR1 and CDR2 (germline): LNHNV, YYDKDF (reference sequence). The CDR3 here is CATSQQRGHTDTQYF. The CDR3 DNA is TGTGCCACCAGCCAACAGCGGGGGCACACAGATACGCAGTATTTT.

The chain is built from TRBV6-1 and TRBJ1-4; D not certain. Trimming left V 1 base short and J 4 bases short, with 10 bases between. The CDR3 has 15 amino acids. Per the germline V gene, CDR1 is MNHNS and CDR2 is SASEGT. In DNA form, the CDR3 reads TGTGCCAGCAGTGAAGACGGGTGGATTAATGAAAAACTGTTTTTT. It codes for CASSEDGWINEKLFF.

CDR3 region: CASSLDSPEAFF. The CDR3 coding sequence is TGTGCCAGCAGCTTAGACAGTCCTGAAGCTTTCTTT. This rearrangement joins TRBV11-2 to TRBJ1-1; D gene unclear. The germline V gene encodes CDR1 SGHAT and CDR2 FQNNGV. Trimming removed 0 bases from V and 6 bases from J, with 5 bases in between. The CDR3 totals 12 residues.

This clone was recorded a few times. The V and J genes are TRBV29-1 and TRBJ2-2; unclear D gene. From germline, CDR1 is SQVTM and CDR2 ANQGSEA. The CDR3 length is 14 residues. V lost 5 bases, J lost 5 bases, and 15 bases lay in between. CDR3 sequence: CSVIISVGTGELFF. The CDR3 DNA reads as TGCAGCGTTATTATCTCCGTGGGGACCGGGGAGCTGTTTTTT.

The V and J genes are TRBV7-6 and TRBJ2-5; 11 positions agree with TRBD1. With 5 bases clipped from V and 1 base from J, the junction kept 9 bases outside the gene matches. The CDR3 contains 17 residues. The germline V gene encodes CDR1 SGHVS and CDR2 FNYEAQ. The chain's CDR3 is CASSKSFGTGGQETQYF. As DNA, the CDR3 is TGTGCCAGCAGCAAAAGCTTCGGGACAGGGGGCCAAGAGACCCAGTACTTC. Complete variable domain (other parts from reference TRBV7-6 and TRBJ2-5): GAGVSQSPRYKVTKRGQDVALRCDPISGHVSLYWYRQALGQGPEFLTYFNYEAQQDKSGLPNDRFSAERPEGSISTLTIQRTEQRDSAMYRCASSKSFGTGGQETQYFGPGTRLLVL.

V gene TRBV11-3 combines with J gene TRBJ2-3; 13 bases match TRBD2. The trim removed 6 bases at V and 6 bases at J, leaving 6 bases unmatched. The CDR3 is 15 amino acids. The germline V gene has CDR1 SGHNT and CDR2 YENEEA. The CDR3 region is CASSTSGGVKDTQYF. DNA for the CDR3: TGTGCCAGCAGTACTAGCGGGGGGGTCAAGGATACGCAGTATTTT.

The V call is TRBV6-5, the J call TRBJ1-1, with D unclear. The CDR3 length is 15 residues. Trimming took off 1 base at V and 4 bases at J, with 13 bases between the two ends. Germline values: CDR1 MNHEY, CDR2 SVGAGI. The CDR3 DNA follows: TGTGCCAGCAGTTACTTGGGCAGTCGTAGCACTGAAGCTTTCTTT. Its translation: CASSYLGSRSTEAFF.

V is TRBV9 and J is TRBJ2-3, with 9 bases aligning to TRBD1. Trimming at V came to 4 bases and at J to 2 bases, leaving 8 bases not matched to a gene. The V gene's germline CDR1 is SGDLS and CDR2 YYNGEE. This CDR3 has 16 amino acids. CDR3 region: CASSSRDRETTDTQYF. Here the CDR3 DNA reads TGTGCCAGCAGCTCCCGGGACAGGGAAACCACAGATACGCAGTATTTT.

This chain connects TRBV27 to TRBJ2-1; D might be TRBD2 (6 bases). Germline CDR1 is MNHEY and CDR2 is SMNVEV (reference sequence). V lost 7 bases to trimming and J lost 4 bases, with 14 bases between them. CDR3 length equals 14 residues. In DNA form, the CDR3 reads TGTGCCAGCACCCGGGGGTTCGGTTACAATGAGCAGTTCTTC. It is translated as CASTRGFGYNEQFF.

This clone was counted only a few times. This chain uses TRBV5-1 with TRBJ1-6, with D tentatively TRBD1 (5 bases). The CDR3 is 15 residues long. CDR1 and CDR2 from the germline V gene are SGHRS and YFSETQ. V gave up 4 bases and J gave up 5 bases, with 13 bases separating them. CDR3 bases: TGCGCCAGCAGCGCGTCCGGGACCCATAATTCACCCCTCCACTTT. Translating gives CASSASGTHNSPLHF.